This T cell receptor (beta chain) is from a study of blood T cell repertoires in COVID-19. In the study overall: Sites across the United States, Italy and Spain contributed samples from acute and convalescent COVID-19.

Source study methods: Reference gene primers were amplified, and this amplification served to estimate nucleated cell counts. Repertoires were generated with immunoSEQ multiplex PCR, while TCRdb's copy carries only in-frame clones and drops some. D and trimming come from the DNA, and the V and J calls and clone size come from that table. Among about 68,000 clones, roughly 85% were seen once, and the ten largest hold 23%. Germline V CDR1 and CDR2: SNHLY, FYNNEI. This CDR3 contains 14 residues. The V and J ends lost 7 bases and 3 bases, in that order; junction bases with no gene match: 6. The material sequenced was peripheral blood. This clonotype was sampled from a man aged 45 to 65 with acute or convalescent COVID-19. The rearrangement joins TRBV2 to TRBJ1-2; the match to TRBD1 covers 9 bases. CDR3 loop: CASTRDRDDYGYTF. CDR3 DNA sequence: TGTGCCAGCACTAGGGACAGGGATGACTATGGCTACACCTTC.